This T cell receptor (beta chain) was sequenced for a study of T cell repertoires in cytomegalovirus infection (dated by TCRdb to the late 2010s). Regarding the complete study: Donor HLA type was relevant to the analysis, as public TCR beta signatures indicated carriage of CMV infection together with the matching HLA type.

The instrument given in TCRdb is Illumina HiSeq 1500. TCRdb reworked the public reads: Q25 trimming with fastp, MiXCR clone assembly, productive beta chains retained. Each record represents a unique CDR3 protein, reported with the most common genes and DNA among its rows. Within this sample are under 800,000 distinct CDR3 sequences, with 20% to 25% of them counted one time only. The top ten clonotypes cover 6.5% to 10% of the sample. Paper-wide results and their limitations: In the ex vivo response, HLA-C-restricted CMV-specific TCR beta clonotypes were dominant, and in two of eight donors the single most frequent clonotype came from this HLA-C-restricted group. Carriers of CMV infection plus the relevant HLA type were discriminated by the cumulative frequency of public TCR beta family members in the study cohort and in an independent approximately 360-donor cohort.

This clonotype was recorded many times. Its antigen is still unknown. Qualities for individual bases were not recorded, and no much larger clone is one base off. The germline V gene supplies CDR1 SGHAT and CDR2 FQNNGV. The CDR3 starts with the cysteine, ends with the phenylalanine, and has 16 residues. Of the read, only the CDR3 DNA is kept; its 48 bases are in frame from base 1. At the junction V is shortened by 1 base and J by 5 bases; bases outside the gene matches: 4. Specimen: CD8+ T cells from PBMCs. The TCR comes from a human donor in good health (CMV status not recorded). Some clones in this sample may be carry-over from other donors' samples. Rearrangement joined TRBV11-2 to TRBJ2-3; TRBD2 matches 12 bases in the middle. The sequence in DNA is TGTGCCAGCAGCTTAGGACTAGCGGGGGCCAGAGATACGCAGTATTTT. The resulting protein is CASSLGLAGARDTQYF. Here the CDR3 is joined to the reference TRBV11-2 and TRBJ2-3 genes, and the full variable domain is: EAGVAQSPRYKIIEKRQSVAFWCNPISGHATLYWYQQILGQGPKLLIQFQNNGVVDDSQLPKDRFSAERLKGVDSTLKIQPAKLEDSAVYLCASSLGLAGARDTQYFGPGTRLTVL.